The clone carrying this T cell receptor (beta chain) was seen a few times. Its antigen is not identified. The CDR3 loop spans 16 amino acids. From germline, CDR1 is MNHEY and CDR2 SVGAGI. V shed 6 bases and J 4 bases; nucleotides not matched to a gene: 14. The entry originates in a study of T-cell memory formation after mild COVID-19. General observations from the study: Day 15 to 85 contracting clones showed balanced CD4/CD8; later expanders leaned CD4+.

Each CDR3 protein gets one entry after TCRdb re-called the 5' RACE reads with MiXCR. The sample lists more than 400,000 distinct CDR3 sequences; roughly 18% were seen once. The chain links TRBV6-5 to TRBJ1-2, with 7 bases that match TRBD1. This TCR was sampled from an adult woman who had mild COVID-19 (a few samples of this study predate the infection). Cell type and time point are not known. Sequenced sample: PBMCs or a T cell subset sorted from them (not recorded which). The CDR3 region is CASRTPPDRDSYGYTF. In DNA form, the CDR3 reads TGTGCCAGCAGGACGCCTCCCGACAGGGATAGCTATGGCTACACCTTC.